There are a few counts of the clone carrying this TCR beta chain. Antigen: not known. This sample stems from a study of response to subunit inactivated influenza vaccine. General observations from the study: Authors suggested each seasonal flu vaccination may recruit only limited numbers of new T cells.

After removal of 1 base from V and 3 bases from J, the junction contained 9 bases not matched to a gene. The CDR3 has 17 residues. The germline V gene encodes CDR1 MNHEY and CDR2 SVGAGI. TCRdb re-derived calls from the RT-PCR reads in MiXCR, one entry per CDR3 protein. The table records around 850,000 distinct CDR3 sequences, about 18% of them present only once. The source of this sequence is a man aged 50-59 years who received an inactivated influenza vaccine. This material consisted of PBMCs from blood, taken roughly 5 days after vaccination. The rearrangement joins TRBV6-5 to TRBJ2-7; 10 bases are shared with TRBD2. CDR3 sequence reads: CASSYFPPLAGDYEQYF. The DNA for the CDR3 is TGTGCCAGCAGTTACTTCCCCCCGCTAGCGGGGGACTACGAGCAGTACTTC.